One and the same sample provided the 4 T cell receptor beta chains below, sequenced in a study of OX40 agonist ivuxolimab in advanced cancers. Measured with immunoSEQ multiplex PCR; TCRdb has only the in-frame clones, and not every one. The sample carries over 55,000 clones, approximately 94% recorded once. The sample in question was CD4+ or CD8+ T cells sorted from blood, obtained in a trial of the OX40 agonist ivuxolimab. The receptor set was obtained from an adult with an advanced solid tumor such as melanoma, head and neck, liver or kidney cancer.

This clone was counted a single time. The V and J genes are TRBV5-6 and TRBJ2-5; 7 bases agree with TRBD1. Germline V CDR1 and CDR2: SGHDT, YYEEEE. V shed 0 bases and J 4 bases; nucleotides not matched to a gene: 6. This CDR3 comprises 15 residues. CDR3 sequence reads: CASSLARQGRETQYF. The CDR3 nucleotides are TGTGCCAGCAGCTTGGCGCGACAGGGAAGAGAGACCCAGTACTTC. Full variable domain (remainder filled in from reference TRBV5-6 and TRBJ2-5): DAGVTQSPTHLIKTRGQQVTLRCSPKSGHDTVSWYQQALGQGPQFIFQYYEEEERQRGNFPDRFSGHQFPNYSSELNVNALLLGDSALYLCASSLARQGRETQYFGPGTRLLVL.

The chain employs TRBV5-6 and TRBJ2-5; no reliable D call. Deletions cut 2 bases from V and 5 bases from J, with 7 bases between. The CDR3 totals 12 residues. The germline V gene has CDR1 SGHDT and CDR2 YYEEEE. CDR3: CASSFGFETQYF. The CDR3 region has the DNA TGTGCCAGCAGCTTTGGTTTTGAGACCCAGTACTTC.

The chain employs TRBV11-3 and TRBJ2-2, with TRBD1 identical over 10 bases. V shed 6 bases and J 1 base; nucleotides not matched to a gene: 2. Germline loops: CDR1 SGHNT, CDR2 YENEEA. The CDR3 extends over 15 amino acids. Written as DNA, the CDR3 is TGTGCCAGCAGTGGGGACAGGGGGAACACCGGGGAGCTGTTTTTT. It yields the protein CASSGDRGNTGELFF.

The CDR3, as DNA: TGCGCCAGCAGCCAAGATAGGCCCAAAAACATTCAGTACTTC. As protein: CASSQDRPKNIQYF. The chain combines TRBV4-1 with TRBJ2-4; D is unresolved. Germline V CDR1 and CDR2: MGHRA, YSYEKL. The CDR3 has 14 amino acids. Trimming cost V 0 bases and J 2 bases, with 5 bases left between them.